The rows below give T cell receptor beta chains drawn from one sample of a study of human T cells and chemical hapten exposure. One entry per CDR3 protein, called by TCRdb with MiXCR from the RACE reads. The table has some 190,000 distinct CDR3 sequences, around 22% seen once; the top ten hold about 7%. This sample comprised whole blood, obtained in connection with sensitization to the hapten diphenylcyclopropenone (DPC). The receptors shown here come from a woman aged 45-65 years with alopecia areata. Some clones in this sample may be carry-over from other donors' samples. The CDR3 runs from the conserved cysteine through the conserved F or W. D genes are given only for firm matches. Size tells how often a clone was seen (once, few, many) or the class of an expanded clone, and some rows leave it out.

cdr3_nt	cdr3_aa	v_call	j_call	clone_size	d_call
TGTGCCAGTGGGGATGGCAGGGCGAGGACTGAAGCTTTCTTT	CASGDGRARTEAFF	TRBV7-9	TRBJ1-1	NA	NA
TGTGCCAGCAGCCAAGGAACCGGGAGGGCCCACGAGCAGTACTTC	CASSQGTGRAHEQYF	TRBV14	TRBJ2-7	few	TRBD2
TGCAGTGCCCCCGTTTCGACAGATACGCAGTATTTT	CSAPVSTDTQYF	TRBV20-1	TRBJ2-3	few	NA
TGTGCCAGCAGCCTAAGTCCCGGCAACTACGAGCAGTACTTC	CASSLSPGNYEQYF	TRBV3-1	TRBJ2-7	NA	NA
TGTGCCAGCAGGACCCCCTCTAGGGGGCGAGGGTACGAGCAGTACTTC	CASRTPSRGRGYEQYF	TRBV27	TRBJ2-7	few	TRBD1
TGTGCCAGCAGTTACTCGATGCCAGGGCAAGGCTACACCTTC	CASSYSMPGQGYTF	TRBV6-5	TRBJ1-2	NA	NA
TGCGCCAGCAGTGTAAGCAGGGATCGAGAGACCCAGTACTTC	CASSVSRDRETQYF	TRBV10-2	TRBJ2-5	NA	NA
TGCGCCAGCAGCTTAGCGGGAGCTGCCTACAATGAGCAGTTCTTC	CASSLAGAAYNEQFF	TRBV5-1	TRBJ2-1	NA	TRBD2
TGTGCCAGCAGCGTAGGGACTAGCGGGGGCGGTACGCAGTATTTT	CASSVGTSGGGTQYF	TRBV7-3	TRBJ2-3	few	TRBD2
TGTGCCAGCAGCCCAAGTATGATCCTTAATGAGCAGTTCTTC	CASSPSMILNEQFF	TRBV11-2	TRBJ2-1	NA	NA
TGTGCCAGCAGTCAAATAAGCTATGGCTACACCTTC	CASSQISYGYTF	TRBV7-2	TRBJ1-2	NA	NA
TGTGCCAGCAGCTTAAGGGCGGGAGGGTACAATGAGCAGTTCTTC	CASSLRAGGYNEQFF	TRBV11-2	TRBJ2-1	NA	TRBD2
TGTGCCACCAGGTCATTAGGAACAGATACGCAGTATTTT	CATRSLGTDTQYF	TRBV15	TRBJ2-3	NA	NA
TGTGCCATCAAGGGACTAGTGGGAGTGCACGAGCAGTACTTC	CAIKGLVGVHEQYF	TRBV10-3	TRBJ2-7	few	TRBD2
TGCAGCGTTTTACTACGGGTTTCTGGGGCCAACGTCCTGACTTTC	CSVLLRVSGANVLTF	TRBV29-1	TRBJ2-6	NA	NA
TGTGCCAGCAGTTTCGGTGTACAAGCTTTCTTT	CASSFGVQAFF	TRBV12-3/TRBV12-4	TRBJ1-1	few	NA
TGCAGCGTTGATGTCGGGGCGGGCGAGCAGTACTTC	CSVDVGAGEQYF	TRBV29-1	TRBJ2-7	NA	NA
TGTGCCAGCAGTGGGGGAGGTGTAGATACGCAGTATTTT	CASSGGGVDTQYF	TRBV6-2/TRBV6-3	TRBJ2-3	NA	NA
TGTGCCAGCAGTTACCCTGGGCCGGGACAGAAAAACATTCAGTACTTC	CASSYPGPGQKNIQYF	TRBV6-5	TRBJ2-4	few	TRBD1
TGTGCCAGCAGCCAAGGTCTAGCGGGACAGCGCACAGATACGCAGTATTTT	CASSQGLAGQRTDTQYF	TRBV3-1	TRBJ2-3	few	TRBD2
TGTGCCAGCAGCGTAGGTTCCGGGACAGCGGGTATTGAAGCTTTCTTT	CASSVGSGTAGIEAFF	TRBV9	TRBJ1-1	NA	TRBD1
TGTGCCATCAGTGAGTCATGGGTTTCAGGGGGCCGGGGAAGACCCCAGCATTTT	CAISESWVSGGRGRPQHF	TRBV10-3	TRBJ1-5	NA	TRBD1
TGCGCCAGCAGCTTGGAACGTGGGGTTGCTGGGGCCAACGTCCTGACTTTC	CASSLERGVAGANVLTF	TRBV5-1	TRBJ2-6	few	NA